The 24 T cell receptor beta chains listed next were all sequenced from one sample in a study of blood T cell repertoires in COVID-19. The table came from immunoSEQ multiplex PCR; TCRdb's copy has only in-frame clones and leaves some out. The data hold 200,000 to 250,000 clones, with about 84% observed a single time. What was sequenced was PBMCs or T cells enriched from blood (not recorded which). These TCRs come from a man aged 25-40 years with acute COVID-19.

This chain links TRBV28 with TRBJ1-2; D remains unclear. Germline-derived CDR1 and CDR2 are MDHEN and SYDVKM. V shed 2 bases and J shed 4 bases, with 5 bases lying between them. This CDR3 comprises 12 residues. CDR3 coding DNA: TGTGCCAGCAGTTTAGCGCCCTATGGCTACACCTTC. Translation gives CASSLAPYGYTF.

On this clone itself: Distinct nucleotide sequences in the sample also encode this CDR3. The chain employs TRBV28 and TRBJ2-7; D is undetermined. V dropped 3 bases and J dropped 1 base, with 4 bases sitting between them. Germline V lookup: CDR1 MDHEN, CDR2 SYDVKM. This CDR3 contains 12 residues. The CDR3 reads CASSFSSYEQYF. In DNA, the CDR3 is TGTGCCAGCAGTTTTTCATCCTACGAGCAGTACTTC.

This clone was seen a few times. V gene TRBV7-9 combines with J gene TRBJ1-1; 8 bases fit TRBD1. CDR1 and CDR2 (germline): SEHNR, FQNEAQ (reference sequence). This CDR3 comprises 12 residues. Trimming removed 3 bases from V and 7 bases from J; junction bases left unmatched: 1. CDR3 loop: CASSFGQGEAFF. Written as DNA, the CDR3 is TGTGCCAGCAGCTTTGGACAGGGTGAAGCTTTCTTT.

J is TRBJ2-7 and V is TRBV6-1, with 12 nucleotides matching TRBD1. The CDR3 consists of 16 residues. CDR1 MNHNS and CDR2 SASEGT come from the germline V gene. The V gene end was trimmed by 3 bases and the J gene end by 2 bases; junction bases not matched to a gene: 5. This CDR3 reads CASSDRRDRGPYEQYF. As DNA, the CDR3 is TGTGCCAGCAGTGACCGCCGGGACAGGGGGCCCTACGAGCAGTACTTC.

The CDR3, as DNA: TGTGCCAGTAGTATTACCAATGGCGGCTACACCTTC. Translating it yields CASSITNGGYTF. V is TRBV19 and J is TRBJ1-2; the D is unclear. This CDR3 spans 12 amino acids. Germline V gene data show CDR1 as LNHDA and CDR2 as SQIVND (reference sequence). V shed 3 bases and J shed 8 bases, with 10 bases lying between them.

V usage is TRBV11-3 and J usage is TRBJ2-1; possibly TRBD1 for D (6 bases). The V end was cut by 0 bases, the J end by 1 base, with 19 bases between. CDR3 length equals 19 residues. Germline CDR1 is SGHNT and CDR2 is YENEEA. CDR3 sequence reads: CASSLDRPGVYGSYNEQFF. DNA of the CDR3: TGTGCCAGCAGCTTAGATCGCCCAGGGGTATATGGGTCCTACAATGAGCAGTTCTTC.

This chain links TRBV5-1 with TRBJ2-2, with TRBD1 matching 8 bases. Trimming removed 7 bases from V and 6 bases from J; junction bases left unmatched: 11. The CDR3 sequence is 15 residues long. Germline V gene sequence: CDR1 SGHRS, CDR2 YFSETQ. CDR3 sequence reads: CASHSGGAYAGELFF. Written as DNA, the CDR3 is TGCGCCAGCCATTCAGGGGGCGCTTACGCCGGGGAGCTGTTTTTT.

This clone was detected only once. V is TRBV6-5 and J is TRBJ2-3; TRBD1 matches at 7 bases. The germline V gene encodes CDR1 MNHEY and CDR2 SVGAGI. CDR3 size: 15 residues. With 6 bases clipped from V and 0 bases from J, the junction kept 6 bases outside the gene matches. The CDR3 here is CASRPTGASTDTQYF. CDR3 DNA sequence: TGTGCCAGCAGACCCACAGGGGCTAGCACAGATACGCAGTATTTT.

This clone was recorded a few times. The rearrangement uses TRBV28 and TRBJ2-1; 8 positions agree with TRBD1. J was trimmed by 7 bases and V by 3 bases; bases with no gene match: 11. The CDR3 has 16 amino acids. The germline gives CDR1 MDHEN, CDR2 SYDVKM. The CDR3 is CASSLGGQGLENEQFF. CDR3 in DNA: TGTGCCAGCAGTTTGGGCGGACAGGGCCTTGAAAATGAGCAGTTCTTC.

CDR3 loop: CASSPSGGRGNEQYF. The CDR3 DNA is TGTGCCAGCAGCCCGTCAGGGGGCCGCGGGAACGAGCAGTACTTC. This rearrangement joins TRBV11-3 to TRBJ2-7, with 8 bases matching TRBD1. With V trimmed by 5 bases and J by 5 bases, 11 bases remained unmatched. This CDR3 has 15 residues. CDR1 is SGHNT and CDR2 is YENEEA in the germline V gene.

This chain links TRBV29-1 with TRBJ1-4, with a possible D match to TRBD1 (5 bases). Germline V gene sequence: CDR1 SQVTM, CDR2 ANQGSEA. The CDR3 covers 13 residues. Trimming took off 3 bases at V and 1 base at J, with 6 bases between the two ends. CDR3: CSVDGGTNEKLFF. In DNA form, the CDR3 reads TGCAGCGTTGACGGGGGAACTAATGAAAAACTGTTTTTT.

In DNA, the CDR3 is TGTGCCAGCAGTTATGGGCCAGGCACTGAAGCTTTCTTT. As protein: CASSYGPGTEAFF. The chain has TRBV7-3 and TRBJ1-1; D is unclear. The CDR3 consists of 13 residues. V lost 6 bases to trimming and J lost 4 bases, with 12 bases between them. Germline V gene sequence: CDR1 SGHTA, CDR2 FQGTGA.

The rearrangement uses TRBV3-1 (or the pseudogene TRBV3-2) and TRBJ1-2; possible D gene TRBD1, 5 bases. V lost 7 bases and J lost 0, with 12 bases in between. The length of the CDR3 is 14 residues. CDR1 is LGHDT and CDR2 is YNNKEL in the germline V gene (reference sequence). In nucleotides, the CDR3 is TGTGCCAGCACCGCCGACAGTTCTAACTATGGCTACACCTTC. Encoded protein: CASTADSSNYGYTF.

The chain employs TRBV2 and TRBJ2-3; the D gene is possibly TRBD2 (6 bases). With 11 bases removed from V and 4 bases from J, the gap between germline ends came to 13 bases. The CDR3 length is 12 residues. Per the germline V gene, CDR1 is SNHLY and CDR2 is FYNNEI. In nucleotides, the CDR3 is TGTGCCGTTGGGGGGAACGCAGATACGCAGTATTTT. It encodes CAVGGNADTQYF.

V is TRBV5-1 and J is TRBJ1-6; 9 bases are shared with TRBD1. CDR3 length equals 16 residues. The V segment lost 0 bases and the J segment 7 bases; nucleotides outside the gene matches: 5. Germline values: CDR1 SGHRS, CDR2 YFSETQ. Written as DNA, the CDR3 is TGCGCCAGCAGCTTGGCCCAAGGACAGGGGAATTCACCCCTCCACTTT. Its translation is CASSLAQGQGNSPLHF. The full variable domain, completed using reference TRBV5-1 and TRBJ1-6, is KAGVTQTPRYLIKTRGQQVTLSCSPISGHRSVSWYQQTPGQGLQFLFEYFSETQRNKGNFPGRFSGRQFSNSRSEMNVSTLELGDSALYLCASSLAQGQGNSPLHFGNGTRLTVT.

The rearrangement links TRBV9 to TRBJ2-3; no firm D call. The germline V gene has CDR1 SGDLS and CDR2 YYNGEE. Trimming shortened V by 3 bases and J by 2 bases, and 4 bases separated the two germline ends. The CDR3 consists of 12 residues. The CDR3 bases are TGTGCCAGCAGCGCTCCCACAGATACGCAGTATTTT. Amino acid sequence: CASSAPTDTQYF.

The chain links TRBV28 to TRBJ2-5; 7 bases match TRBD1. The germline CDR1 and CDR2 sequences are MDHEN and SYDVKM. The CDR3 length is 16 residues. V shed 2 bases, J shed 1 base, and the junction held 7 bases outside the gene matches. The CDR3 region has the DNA TGTGCCAGCAGTTTACCCACAGGGGTAGGCCAAGAGACCCAGTACTTC. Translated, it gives CASSLPTGVGQETQYF.

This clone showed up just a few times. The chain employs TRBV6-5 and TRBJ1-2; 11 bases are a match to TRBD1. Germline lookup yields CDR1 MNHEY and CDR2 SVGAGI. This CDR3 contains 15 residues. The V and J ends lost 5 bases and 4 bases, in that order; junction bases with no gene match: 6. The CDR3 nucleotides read TGTGCCAGCAGTCCCGGGACAGGGGGAAGCTATGGCTACACCTTC. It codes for CASSPGTGGSYGYTF.

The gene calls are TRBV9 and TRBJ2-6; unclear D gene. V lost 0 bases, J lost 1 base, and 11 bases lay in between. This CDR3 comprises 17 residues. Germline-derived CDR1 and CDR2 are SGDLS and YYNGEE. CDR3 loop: CASSVGGVSSGANVLTF. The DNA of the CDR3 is TGTGCCAGCAGCGTAGGAGGAGTCTCTTCTGGGGCCAACGTCCTGACTTTC.

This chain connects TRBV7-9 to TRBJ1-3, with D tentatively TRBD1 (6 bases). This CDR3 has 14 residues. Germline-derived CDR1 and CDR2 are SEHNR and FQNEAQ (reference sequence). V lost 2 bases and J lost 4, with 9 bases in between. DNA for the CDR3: TGTGCCAGCAGCTTAAGTACAGGGGGAAACACCATATATTTT. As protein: CASSLSTGGNTIYF.

This chain's CDR3 is CASRWRAKGYTF. DNA for the CDR3: TGTGCCAGCAGATGGAGGGCCAAAGGCTACACCTTC. V gene TRBV21-1 combines with J gene TRBJ1-2. TRBV21-1 is given as a pseudogene. The CDR3 sequence is 12 residues long.

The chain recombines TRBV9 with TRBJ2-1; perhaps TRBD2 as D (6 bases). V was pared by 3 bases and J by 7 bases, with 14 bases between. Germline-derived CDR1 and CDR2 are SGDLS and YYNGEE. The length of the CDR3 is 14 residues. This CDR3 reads CASSALGGVNEQFF. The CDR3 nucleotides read TGTGCCAGCAGCGCCCTCGGGGGTGTGAATGAGCAGTTCTTC.

Here the CDR3 DNA reads TGTGCCATCAGTGAGGGCTTGGATAATTCACCCCTCCACTTT. This translates into CAISEGLDNSPLHF. V is TRBV10-3 and J is TRBJ1-6; D gene ambiguous. V dropped 2 bases and J dropped 5 bases, with 7 bases sitting between them. This CDR3 spans 14 amino acids. Looked up from germline, CDR1 is ENHRY and CDR2 is SYGVKD.

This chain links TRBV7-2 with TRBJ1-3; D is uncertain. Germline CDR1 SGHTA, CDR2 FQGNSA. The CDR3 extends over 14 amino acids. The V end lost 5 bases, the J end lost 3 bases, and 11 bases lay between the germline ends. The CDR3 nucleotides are TGTGCCAGCAGCCGTATCGGTGATGGAAACACCATATATTTT. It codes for CASSRIGDGNTIYF.